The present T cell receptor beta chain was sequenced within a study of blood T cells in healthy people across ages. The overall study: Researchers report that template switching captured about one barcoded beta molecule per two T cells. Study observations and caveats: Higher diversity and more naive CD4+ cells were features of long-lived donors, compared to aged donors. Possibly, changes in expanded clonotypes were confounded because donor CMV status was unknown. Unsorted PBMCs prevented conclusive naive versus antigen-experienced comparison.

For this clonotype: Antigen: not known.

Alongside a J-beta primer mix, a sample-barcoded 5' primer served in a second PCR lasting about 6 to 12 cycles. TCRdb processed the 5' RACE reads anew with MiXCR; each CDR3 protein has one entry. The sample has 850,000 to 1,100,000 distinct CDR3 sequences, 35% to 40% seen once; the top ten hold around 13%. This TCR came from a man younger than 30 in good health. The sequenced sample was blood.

The CDR3 nucleotides are TGTGCCAGCAGCCAAGGTGACTCTGGGGCCAACGTCCTGACTTTC. Translation gives CASSQGDSGANVLTF. The chain is built from TRBV3-1 and TRBJ2-6; D gene unclear. Trimming removed 1 base from V and 0 bases from J, with 4 bases in between. Germline values: CDR1 LGHDT, CDR2 YNNKEL (reference sequence). This CDR3 comprises 15 residues. The entire variable domain, with the rest obtained from reference TRBV3-1 and TRBJ2-6, is as follows: DTAVSQTPKYLVTQMGNDKSIKCEQNLGHDTMYWYKQDSKKFLKIMFSYNNKELIINETVPNRFSPKSPDKAHLNLHINSLELGDSAVYFCASSQGDSGANVLTFGAGSRLTVL.